This TCR beta chain was documented in a study of blood T cell repertoires in COVID-19. Produced via immunoSEQ multiplex PCR; TCRdb's table is partial and in-frame only. The sample includes about 420,000 clones, 80% to 90% of them seen just once. This CDR3 is 13 amino acids long. V shed 2 bases and J shed 8 bases, with 12 bases lying between them. Germline loops: CDR1 KGHSH, CDR2 LQKENI. Seattle cases were enrolled at active infection and followed longitudinally. The sequenced material came from peripheral blood. The sequence was collected from a man in his late teens or twenties with COVID-19, enrolled during active disease. This chain uses TRBV18 with TRBJ1-2, with a possible D match to TRBD1 (5 bases). The CDR3 DNA reads as TGTGCCAGCTCACCATCGACAGTAGAGGGCTACACCTTC. Its translation: CASSPSTVEGYTF.